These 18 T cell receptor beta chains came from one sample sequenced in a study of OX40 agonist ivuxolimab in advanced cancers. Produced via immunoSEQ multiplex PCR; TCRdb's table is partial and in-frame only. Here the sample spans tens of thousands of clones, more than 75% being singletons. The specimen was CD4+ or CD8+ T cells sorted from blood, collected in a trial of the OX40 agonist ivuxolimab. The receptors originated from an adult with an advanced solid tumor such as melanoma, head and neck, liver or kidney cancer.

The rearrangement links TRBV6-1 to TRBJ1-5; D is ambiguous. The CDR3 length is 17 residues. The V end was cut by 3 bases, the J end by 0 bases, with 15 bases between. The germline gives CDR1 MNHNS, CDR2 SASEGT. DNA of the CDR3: TGTGCCAGCAGTGATTCTATGGGCCAGCCTAGCAATCAGCCCCAGCATTTT. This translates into CASSDSMGQPSNQPQHF.

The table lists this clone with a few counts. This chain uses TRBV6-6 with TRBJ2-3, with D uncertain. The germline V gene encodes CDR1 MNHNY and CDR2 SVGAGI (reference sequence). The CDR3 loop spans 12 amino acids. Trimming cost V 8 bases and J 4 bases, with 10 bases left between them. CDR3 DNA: TGTGCCAGCTGTAGTTTCGCAGATACGCAGTATTTT. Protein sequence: CASCSFADTQYF.

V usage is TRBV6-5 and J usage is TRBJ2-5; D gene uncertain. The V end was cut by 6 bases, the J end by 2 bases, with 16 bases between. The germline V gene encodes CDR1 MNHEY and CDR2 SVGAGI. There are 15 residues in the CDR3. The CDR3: CASRYGLQLQETQYF. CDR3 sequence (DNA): TGTGCCAGCAGATACGGGCTACAACTACAAGAGACCCAGTACTTC.

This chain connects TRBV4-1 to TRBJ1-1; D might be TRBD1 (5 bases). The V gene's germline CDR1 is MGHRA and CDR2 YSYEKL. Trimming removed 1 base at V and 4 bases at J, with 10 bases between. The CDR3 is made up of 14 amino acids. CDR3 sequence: CASSQGLGGTEAFF. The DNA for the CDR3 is TGCGCCAGCAGCCAAGGGCTTGGGGGCACTGAAGCTTTCTTT.

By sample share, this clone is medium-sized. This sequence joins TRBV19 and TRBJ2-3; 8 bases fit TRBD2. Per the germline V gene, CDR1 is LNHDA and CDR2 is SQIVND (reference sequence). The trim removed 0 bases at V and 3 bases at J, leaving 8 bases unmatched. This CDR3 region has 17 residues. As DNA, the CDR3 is TGTGCCAGTAGTATAGATCTCAGCGGGAGAGGTACAGATACGCAGTATTTT. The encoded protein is CASSIDLSGRGTDTQYF.

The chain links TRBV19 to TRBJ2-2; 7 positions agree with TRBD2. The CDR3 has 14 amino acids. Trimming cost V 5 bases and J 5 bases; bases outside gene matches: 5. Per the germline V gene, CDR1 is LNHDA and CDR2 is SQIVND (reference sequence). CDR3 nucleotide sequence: TGTGCCAGTAGTTTTGGGGGAGGGACCGGGGAGCTGTTTTTT. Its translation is CASSFGGGTGELFF.

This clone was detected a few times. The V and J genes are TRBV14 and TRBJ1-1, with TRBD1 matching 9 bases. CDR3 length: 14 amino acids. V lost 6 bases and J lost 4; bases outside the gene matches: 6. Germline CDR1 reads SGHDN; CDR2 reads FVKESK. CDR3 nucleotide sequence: TGTGCCAGCAGTCGCCGGGACAGGGCCACTGAAGCTTTCTTT. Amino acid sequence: CASSRRDRATEAFF.

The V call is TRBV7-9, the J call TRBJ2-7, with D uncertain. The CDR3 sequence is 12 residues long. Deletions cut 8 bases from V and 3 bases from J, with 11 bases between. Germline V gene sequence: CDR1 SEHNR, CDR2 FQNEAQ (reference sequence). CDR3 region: CASSFQIYEQYF. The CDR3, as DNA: TGTGCCAGCTCCTTCCAAATCTACGAGCAGTACTTC. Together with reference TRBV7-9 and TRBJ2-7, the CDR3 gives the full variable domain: DTGVSQNPRHKITKRGQNVTFRCDPISEHNRLYWYRQTLGQGPEFLTYFQNEAQLEKSRLLSDRFSAERPKGSFSTLEIQRTEQGDSAMYLCASSFQIYEQYFGPGTRLTVT.

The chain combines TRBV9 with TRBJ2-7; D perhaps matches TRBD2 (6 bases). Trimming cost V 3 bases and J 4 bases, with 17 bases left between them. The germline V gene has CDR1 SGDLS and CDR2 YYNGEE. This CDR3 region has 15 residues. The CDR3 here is CASSAPGLGTYEQYF. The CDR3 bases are TGTGCCAGCAGCGCCCCCGGGCTGGGGACTTACGAGCAGTACTTC.

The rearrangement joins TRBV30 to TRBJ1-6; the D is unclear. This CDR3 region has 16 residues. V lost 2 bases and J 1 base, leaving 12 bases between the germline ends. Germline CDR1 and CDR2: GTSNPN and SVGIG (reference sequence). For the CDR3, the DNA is TGTGCCTGGAGTCCCCGCCTGGGGTCCTATAATTCACCCCTCCACTTT. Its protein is CAWSPRLGSYNSPLHF.

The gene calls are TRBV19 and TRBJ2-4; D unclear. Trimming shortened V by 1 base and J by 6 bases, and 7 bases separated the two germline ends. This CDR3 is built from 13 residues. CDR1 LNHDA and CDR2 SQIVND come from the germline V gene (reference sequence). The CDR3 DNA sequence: TGTGCCAGTAGTATAGGGACCTCAAACATTCAGTACTTC. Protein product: CASSIGTSNIQYF. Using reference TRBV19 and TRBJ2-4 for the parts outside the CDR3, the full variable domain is DGGITQSPKYLFRKEGQNVTLSCEQNLNHDAMYWYRQDPGQGLRLIYYSQIVNDFQKGDIAEGYSVSREKKESFPLTVTSAQKNPTAFYLCASSIGTSNIQYFGAGTRLSVL.

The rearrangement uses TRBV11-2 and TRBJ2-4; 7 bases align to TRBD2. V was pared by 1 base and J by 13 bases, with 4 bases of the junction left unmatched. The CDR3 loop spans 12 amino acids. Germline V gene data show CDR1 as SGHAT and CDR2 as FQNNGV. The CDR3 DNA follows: TGTGCCAGCAGCTTAGTCGGGACTACGCAGTACTTC. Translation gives CASSLVGTTQYF.

The CDR3 coding sequence is TGTGCCAGCAGTGCGGCGGGGGGGAAACAAGAGACCCAGTACTTC. Protein: CASSAAGGKQETQYF. This chain joins TRBV6-5 and TRBJ2-5, with 9 positions matching TRBD2. The CDR3 length is 15 residues. Germline V gene lookup returns CDR1 MNHEY and CDR2 SVGAGI. J lost 2 bases, V lost 5 bases, and 6 bases had no gene match.

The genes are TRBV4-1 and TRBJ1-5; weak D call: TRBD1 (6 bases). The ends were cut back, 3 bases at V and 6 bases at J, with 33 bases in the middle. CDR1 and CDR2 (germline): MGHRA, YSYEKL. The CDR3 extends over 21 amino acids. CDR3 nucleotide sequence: TGCGCCAGCAGCCACCCAATAAGGCACGGATCTGGCAGGGGAAAGAGTCAGCCCCAGCATTTT. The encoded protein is CASSHPIRHGSGRGKSQPQHF.

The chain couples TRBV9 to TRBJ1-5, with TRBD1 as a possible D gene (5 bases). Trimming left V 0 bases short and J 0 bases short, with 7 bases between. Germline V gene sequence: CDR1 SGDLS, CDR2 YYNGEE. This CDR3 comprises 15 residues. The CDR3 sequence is CASSVGRDSNQPQHF. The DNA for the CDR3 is TGTGCCAGCAGCGTAGGCAGGGATAGCAATCAGCCCCAGCATTTT. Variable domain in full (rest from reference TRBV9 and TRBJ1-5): DSGVTQTPKHLITATGQRVTLRCSPRSGDLSVYWYQQSLDQGLQFLIQYYNGEERAKGNILERFSAQQFPDLHSELNLSSLELGDSALYFCASSVGRDSNQPQHFGDGTRLSIL.

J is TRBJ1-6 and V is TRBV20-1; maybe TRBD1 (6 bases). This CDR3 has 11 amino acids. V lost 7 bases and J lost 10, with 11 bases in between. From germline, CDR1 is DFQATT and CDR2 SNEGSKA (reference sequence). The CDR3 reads CSGDQGSPLHF. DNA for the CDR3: TGCAGTGGGGACCAGGGGTCACCCCTCCACTTT.

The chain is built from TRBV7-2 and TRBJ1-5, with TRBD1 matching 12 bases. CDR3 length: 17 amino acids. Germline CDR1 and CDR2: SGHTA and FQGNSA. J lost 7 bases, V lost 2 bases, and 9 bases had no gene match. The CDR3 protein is CASSLLGQGAFWQPQHF. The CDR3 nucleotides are TGTGCCAGCAGCTTACTGGGACAGGGGGCCTTCTGGCAGCCCCAGCATTTT.

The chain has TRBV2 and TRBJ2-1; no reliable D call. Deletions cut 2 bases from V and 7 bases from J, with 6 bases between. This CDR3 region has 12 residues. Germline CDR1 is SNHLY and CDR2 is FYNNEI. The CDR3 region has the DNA TGTGCCAGCAGTGAATTTGGGAATGAGCAGTTCTTC. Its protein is CASSEFGNEQFF.